This T cell receptor (beta chain) was profiled in a study of blood T cell repertoires in COVID-19. Across the whole study: Specimens from acute and convalescent COVID-19 originated in the United States, Italy and Spain. PBMCs, B-cell-depleted T cells, or T cells were the source of the cDNA or gDNA that made up the material.

Original processing notes: The assay estimated nucleated cells by amplifying reference gene primers. The data were produced by immunoSEQ multiplex PCR, yet TCRdb's version contains in-frame clones alone and is incomplete. The V and J calls and clone size come from that table; D and trimming were worked out from the DNA. The sample has 130,000 or so clones, about 86% seen once. With 2 bases removed from V and 0 bases from J, the gap between germline ends came to 4 bases. In germline, CDR1 is SQVTM, CDR2 ANQGSEA. The CDR3 runs 12 residues. The sequence derives from a woman aged 55-69 years with acute or convalescent COVID-19. J is TRBJ1-1 and V is TRBV29-1; D uncertain. Sequenced sample: peripheral blood. The CDR3: CSVESMNTEAFF. CDR3 bases: TGCAGCGTTGAAAGCATGAACACTGAAGCTTTCTTT.